The 18 T cell receptor beta chains reported below all come from one sample, sequenced in a study of T cell responses to AZD1222 COVID-19 vaccine (dated by TCRdb to 2020 to 2022). This specimen's time point label, interpreted: baseline before first vaccination. Library preparation employed the immunoSEQ multiplex PCR assay. TCRdb limited this immuneACCESS table to in-frame rearrangements with V and J called. A share of clones is missing; checked studies link under half to unresolved V genes, and the rest is unexplained. A total of about 140,000 clones appear in this sample, roughly 90% of them only once. The ten largest clones take up just under 3% of the sample. The sample here was peripheral blood, taken on day 0 of AZD1222 vaccination. These receptor sequences come from an adult in good health.

The V call is TRBV7-9, the J call TRBJ1-5, with 7 bases aligning to TRBD1. In germline, CDR1 is SEHNR, CDR2 FQNEAQ (reference sequence). The ends lost 3 bases at V and 3 bases at J; junction bases unmatched: 5. The CDR3 length is 15 residues. The CDR3 DNA sequence: TGTGCCAGCAGCTTCGGGGACAGCAACAATCAGCCCCAGCATTTT. Protein product: CASSFGDSNNQPQHF. Looking up the rest from reference TRBV7-9 and TRBJ1-5 gives the full variable domain: DTGVSQNPRHKITKRGQNVTFRCDPISEHNRLYWYRQTLGQGPEFLTYFQNEAQLEKSRLLSDRFSAERPKGSFSTLEIQRTEQGDSAMYLCASSFGDSNNQPQHFGDGTRLSIL.

The chain employs TRBV27 and TRBJ2-1, with D maybe TRBD2 (6 bases). CDR1 is MNHEY and CDR2 is SMNVEV in the germline V gene (reference sequence). V lost 5 bases to trimming and J lost 4 bases, with 15 bases between them. This CDR3 has 15 residues. CDR3 DNA sequence: TGTGCCAGCAGTCCCAGGGTGGGGAGGTACAATGAGCAGTTCTTC. Amino acid sequence: CASSPRVGRYNEQFF.

The V and J genes are TRBV4-3 and TRBJ1-2; 8 nucleotides line up with TRBD1. This CDR3 region has 16 residues. Trimming took 2 bases from V and 2 from J; bases not matched to a gene: 7. From germline, CDR1 is LGHNA and CDR2 YSLEER. CDR3 sequence: CASSQLNPGGNYGYTF. The CDR3 coding sequence is TGCGCCAGCAGCCAACTGAATCCAGGGGGCAACTATGGCTACACCTTC.

This clone was seen only once. V gene TRBV9 combines with J gene TRBJ2-7; 10 positions match TRBD1. Germline V gives CDR1 SGDLS, CDR2 YYNGEE. This CDR3 is 16 amino acids long. Trimming at V came to 0 bases and at J to 6 bases, leaving 9 bases not matched to a gene. The CDR3 sequence is CASSVARTGGISEQYF. The CDR3, as DNA: TGTGCCAGCAGCGTAGCCAGGACAGGGGGAATTAGCGAGCAGTACTTC.

The V gene is TRBV18, the J gene TRBJ2-7, with 11 bases fitting TRBD2. CDR1 and CDR2 (germline): KGHSH, LQKENI. The CDR3 length is 16 residues. With 3 bases clipped from V and 4 bases from J, the junction kept 8 bases outside the gene matches. CDR3 region: CASSPRTSGSQYEQYF. The CDR3 DNA sequence: TGTGCCAGCTCACCGAGAACTAGCGGGAGTCAGTACGAGCAGTACTTC. The whole variable domain, filled in from reference TRBV18 and TRBJ2-7, reads NAGVMQNPRHLVRRRGQEARLRCSPMKGHSHVYWYRQLPEEGLKFMVYLQKENIIDESGMPKERFSAEFPKEGPSILRIQQVVRGDSAAYFCASSPRTSGSQYEQYFGPGTRLTVT.

The sample holds one count of this clone. V and J are TRBV28 and TRBJ1-1; 11 positions match TRBD1. CDR1 is MDHEN and CDR2 is SYDVKM in the germline V gene. The CDR3 sequence is 12 residues long. V dropped 8 bases and J dropped 9; count of bases not matched to a gene: 5. The CDR3 nucleotides are TGTGCCAGCCTCGGACAGGGGGCAAAAGCTTTCTTT. Translating it yields CASLGQGAKAFF.

J is TRBJ1-1 and V is TRBV7-9, with TRBD1 matching 7 bases. The CDR3 totals 16 residues. The trim removed 5 bases at V and 2 bases at J, leaving 11 bases unmatched. Germline V gives CDR1 SEHNR, CDR2 FQNEAQ (reference sequence). The CDR3: CASSLVTGLPNTEAFF. The CDR3 nucleotides read TGTGCCAGCAGCCTAGTGACAGGGCTACCCAACACTGAAGCTTTCTTT.

The chain links TRBV3-1 (or the pseudogene TRBV3-2) to TRBJ2-7; D is unclear. From germline, CDR1 is LGHDT and CDR2 YNNKEL (reference sequence). The CDR3 extends over 16 amino acids. Deletions cut 4 bases from V and 0 bases from J, with 16 bases between. CDR3 nucleotide sequence: TGTGCCAGCAGCCGCACGATTGGGTACGGCTCCTACGAGCAGTACTTC. Encoded protein: CASSRTIGYGSYEQYF.

This chain links TRBV6-5 with TRBJ1-1; maybe TRBD1 (5 bases). The CDR3 extends over 12 amino acids. CDR1 MNHEY and CDR2 SVGAGI come from the germline V gene. The V end lost 8 bases, the J end lost 8 bases, and 15 bases lay between the germline ends. CDR3 loop: CASGPVWGEAFF. The CDR3 bases are TGTGCCAGCGGGCCCGTTTGGGGCGAAGCTTTCTTT.

The V gene is TRBV19, the J gene TRBJ1-2, with 8 bases that match TRBD1. Germline CDR1 LNHDA, CDR2 SQIVND (reference sequence). J was trimmed by 8 bases and V by 7 bases; bases with no gene match: 9. The CDR3 spans 13 residues. Here the CDR3 DNA reads TGTGCCAGTATACGGGCAGGGGGCGAGGGCTACACCTTC. Encoded protein: CASIRAGGEGYTF.

The chain carries TRBV4-1 and TRBJ1-1, with D unresolved. Germline V gene lookup returns CDR1 MGHRA and CDR2 YSYEKL. The V end lost 1 base, the J end lost 8 bases, and 8 bases lay between the germline ends. The CDR3 runs to 12 residues. The CDR3 nucleotides are TGCGCCAGCAGCCAAGTAGGATTCGAAGCTTTCTTT. Protein sequence: CASSQVGFEAFF.

This sequence joins TRBV5-4 and TRBJ2-5, with D possibly TRBD2 on 7 matching bases. Looked up from germline, CDR1 is SGHNT and CDR2 is YYREEE (reference sequence). This CDR3 is 15 amino acids long. The germline V and J ends were trimmed by 4 bases and 1 base, with 14 bases remaining between them. The CDR3 loop is CASSLGGPRQETQYF. The CDR3 nucleotides are TGTGCCAGCAGCCTCGGGGGGCCCCGCCAAGAGACCCAGTACTTC.

The CDR3 region is CASSLGAGPGGYTF. The CDR3 DNA reads TGTGCCAGCAGCTTGGGAGCAGGGCCGGGGGGCTACACCTTC. The V call is TRBV5-6, the J call TRBJ1-2, with a weak D call TRBD1 (5 bases). The CDR3 totals 14 residues. Germline CDR1 SGHDT, CDR2 YYEEEE. V lost 0 bases, J lost 8 bases, and 14 bases lay in between.

The V gene is TRBV4-3, the J gene TRBJ1-3; D remains unclear. Germline V gives CDR1 LGHNA, CDR2 YSLEER. This CDR3 has 17 amino acids. V lost 0 bases, J lost 0 bases, and 12 bases lay in between. CDR3 sequence reads: CASSQDLTRNSGNTIYF. CDR3 in DNA: TGCGCCAGCAGCCAAGATTTGACGCGTAACTCTGGAAACACCATATATTTT.

The J gene is TRBJ2-5, the V gene TRBV5-1; D assignment may be TRBD1 or TRBD2 (5 bases each). Trimming took 4 bases from V and 5 from J, leaving 15 bases between them. The CDR3 spans 14 residues. Germline V gene lookup returns CDR1 SGHRS and CDR2 YFSETQ. CDR3 in amino acids: CASSPGPSIETQYF. In DNA form, the CDR3 reads TGCGCCAGCAGCCCGGGACCTTCCATCGAGACCCAGTACTTC.

This chain uses TRBV6-5 with TRBJ2-1; 8 positions match TRBD2. Germline V gene data show CDR1 as MNHEY and CDR2 as SVGAGI. The CDR3 spans 15 residues. The ends lost 7 bases at V and 7 bases at J; junction bases unmatched: 12. CDR3: CASKEGPSGYNEQFF. The CDR3 DNA reads as TGTGCCAGCAAGGAAGGACCTAGCGGGTATAATGAGCAGTTCTTC.

For the CDR3, the DNA is TGCGCCAGCAGCCAGCAAGACAGGAGCTCCTACGAGCAGTACTTC. Translated, it gives CASSQQDRSSYEQYF. V usage is TRBV4-3 and J usage is TRBJ2-7; D is possibly TRBD1 (6 bases). Looked up from germline, CDR1 is LGHNA and CDR2 is YSLEER. The CDR3 length is 15 residues. The V and J ends lost 3 bases and 0 bases respectively, with 12 bases between them.

In nucleotides, the CDR3 is TGTGCCACCCAGAAGCGGGAGGTCCAAGAGACCCAGTACTTC. Translating it yields CATQKREVQETQYF. V gene TRBV6-5 combines with J gene TRBJ2-5, with 9 bases identical to TRBD2. This CDR3 spans 14 amino acids. The J segment lost 1 base and the V segment lost 10 bases, leaving 7 bases of the junction unmatched. Per germline, CDR1 MNHEY and CDR2 SVGAGI.